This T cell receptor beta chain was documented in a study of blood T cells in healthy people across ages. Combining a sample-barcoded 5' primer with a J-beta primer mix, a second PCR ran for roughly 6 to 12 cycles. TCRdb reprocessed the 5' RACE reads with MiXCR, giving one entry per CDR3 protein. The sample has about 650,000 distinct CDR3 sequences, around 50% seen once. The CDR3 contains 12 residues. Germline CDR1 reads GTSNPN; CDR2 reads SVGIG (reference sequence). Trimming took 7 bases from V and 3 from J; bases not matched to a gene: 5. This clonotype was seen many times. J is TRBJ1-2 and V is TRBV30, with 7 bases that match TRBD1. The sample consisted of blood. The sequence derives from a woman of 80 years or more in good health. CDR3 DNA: TGTGCCTCGACAGGGCGGCACTATGGCTACACCTTC. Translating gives CASTGRHYGYTF.